This TCR beta chain was found in a study of blood T cell repertoires in COVID-19. On the study more broadly: T cells, B-cell-depleted T cells, or PBMCs supplied cDNA or gDNA.

During active infection, Seattle patients enrolled and were then monitored through disease. TCRdb keeps only in-frame clones here, not all; method: immunoSEQ multiplex PCR. The table records around 270,000 clones, about 80% of them present only once. CDR3 length equals 15 residues. The germline CDR1 and CDR2 sequences are SGHNT and YENEEA. With regard to this clone: One base away lies a much larger clone, so this may be a sequencing read error.

The rearrangement uses TRBV11-3 and TRBJ2-1; 9 bases agree with TRBD2. What was sequenced was peripheral blood. This receptor was identified in an older person with COVID-19, enrolled during active disease. In nucleotides, the CDR3 is TGTGCCAGCAGCTCCACTCCGGGACTAGCCGTTGAGCAGCTCTTC. Amino acids: CASSSTPGLAVEQLF.